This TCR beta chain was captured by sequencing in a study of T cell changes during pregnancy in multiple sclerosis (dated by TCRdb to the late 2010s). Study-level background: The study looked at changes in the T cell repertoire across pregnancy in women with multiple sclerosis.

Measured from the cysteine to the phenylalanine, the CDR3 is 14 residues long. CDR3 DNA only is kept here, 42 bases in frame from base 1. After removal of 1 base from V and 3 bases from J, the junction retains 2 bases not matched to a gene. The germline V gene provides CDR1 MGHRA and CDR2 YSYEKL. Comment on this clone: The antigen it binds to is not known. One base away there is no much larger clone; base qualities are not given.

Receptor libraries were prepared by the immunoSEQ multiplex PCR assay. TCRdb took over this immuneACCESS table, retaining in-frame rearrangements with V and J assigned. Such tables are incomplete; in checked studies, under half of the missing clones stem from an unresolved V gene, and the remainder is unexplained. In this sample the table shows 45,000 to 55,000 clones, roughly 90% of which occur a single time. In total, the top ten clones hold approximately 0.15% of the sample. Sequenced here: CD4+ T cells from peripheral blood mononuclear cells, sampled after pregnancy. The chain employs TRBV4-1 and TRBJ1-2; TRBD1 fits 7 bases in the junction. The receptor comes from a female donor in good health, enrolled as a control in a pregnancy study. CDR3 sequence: CASSQGGGDYGYTF. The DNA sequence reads TGCGCCAGCAGCCAAGGAGGGGGCGACTATGGCTACACCTTC.